This T cell receptor (beta chain) was identified during a study of blood T cells in healthy people across ages. This clonotype came up a few times. Its target is not known. The V gene's germline CDR1 is ENHRY and CDR2 SYGVKD. V was pared by 6 bases and J by 4 bases, with 11 bases of the junction left unmatched. The CDR3 is 16 amino acids. Alongside a J-beta primer mix, a sample-barcoded 5' primer served in a second PCR lasting about 6 to 11 cycles. Each CDR3 protein is one row after TCRdb ran MiXCR on the 5' RACE reads. The sample contains about 1.1 million distinct CDR3 sequences, roughly two fifths of which appear only once. Overall study results and limits: Long-lived donors had more naive CD4+ cells and higher diversity than aged donors. It was not possible, with unsorted PBMCs, to conclusively compare naive and antigen-experienced cells.

Each sample provided at least 5 micrograms of extracted total RNA. Sequenced sample: blood. This receptor was identified in a man aged 18-30 years in good health. V is TRBV10-3 and J is TRBJ2-3; TRBD2 agrees at 9 bases. CDR3: CAISLRVGGGADTQYF. The CDR3 DNA reads TGTGCCATCAGCCTGAGGGTTGGCGGGGGGGCAGATACGCAGTATTTT.